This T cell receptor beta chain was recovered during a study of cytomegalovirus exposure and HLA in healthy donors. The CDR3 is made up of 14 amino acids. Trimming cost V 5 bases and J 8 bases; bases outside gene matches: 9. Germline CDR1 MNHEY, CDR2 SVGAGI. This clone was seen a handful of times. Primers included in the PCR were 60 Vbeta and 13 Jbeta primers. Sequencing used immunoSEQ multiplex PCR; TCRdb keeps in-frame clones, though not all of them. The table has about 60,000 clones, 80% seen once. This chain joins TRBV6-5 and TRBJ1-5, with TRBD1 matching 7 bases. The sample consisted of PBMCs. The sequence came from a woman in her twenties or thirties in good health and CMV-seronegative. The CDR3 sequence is CASSTREGGKPQHF. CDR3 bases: TGTGCCAGCAGTACCCGGGAAGGGGGCAAGCCCCAGCATTTT.